The present TCR beta chain was sequenced within a study of shared clonotypes between healthy human individuals. Caucasian adults residing in Nashville, Tennessee made up all the donors. Trimming at V came to 2 bases and at J to 3 bases, leaving 10 bases not matched to a gene. This CDR3 is built from 16 residues. The germline V gene has CDR1 MGHRA and CDR2 YSYEKL. Genomic DNA from each subset was divided evenly over several immunoSEQ plates. Assay used: immunoSEQ multiplex PCR; TCRdb lists only in-frame clones, some missing. This sample has roughly 2.2 million clones, with around 90% found just once. This clone was seen just once.

V and J are TRBV4-1 and TRBJ2-7, with 7 nucleotides matching TRBD1. The sample taken for sequencing was naive CD4+ T cells from PBMCs. Specified subset: CD45RA+ positively selected. The clonotype comes from a man younger than 35 in good health. Some clones in this sample may be carry-over from other donors' samples. The CDR3 DNA follows: TGCGCCAGCAGCCAAACAAGGACAGGCGGTATCTACGAGCAGTACTTC. It is translated as CASSQTRTGGIYEQYF.